Here is one T cell receptor (beta chain) with its context. Antigen unknown. This record comes from a study of cytomegalovirus exposure and HLA in healthy donors. Study details: Tens of millions of unique TCR sequences came from HLA-typed donors in an early release. General study points: Prior analysis indicated that the majority of TCR beta V segments exhibited productivity approximately 87% or approximately 30% of the time. TCR beta chains numbering some 160 were designated cytomegalovirus-associated. CMV serostatus alone was available as immune exposure information.

In the PCR, 60 Vbeta and 13 Jbeta primers were used. Libraries were prepared by immunoSEQ multiplex PCR; TCRdb keeps only in-frame clonotypes and omits some of them. Here the sample spans over 80,000 clones, around 74% being singletons. The receptor was isolated from a female donor in good health and CMV-seropositive. The sequenced sample consisted of PBMCs.

CDR3 in DNA: TGCGCCAGCAGCCAAGGAGCTACGGTCGGGGGAGACTCCAATGAGCAGTTCTTC. This gives the protein CASSQGATVGGDSNEQFF. The rearrangement joins TRBV4-1 to TRBJ2-1; maybe TRBD2 (6 bases). V lost 1 base and J lost 6, with 22 bases in between. CDR3 length: 18 amino acids. Germline CDR1 MGHRA, CDR2 YSYEKL.